Listed below are T cell receptor beta chains from one sample, sequenced in a study of shared clonotypes between healthy human individuals. This table comes from immunoSEQ multiplex PCR, and its TCRdb copy is limited to in-frame clones, with some not included. The table includes more than 2 million clones, around 95% detected once. Sequenced: naive CD4+ T cells sorted from blood. The receptors originated from a man younger than 30 in good health. CDR3s include the opening cysteine and the closing phenylalanine or tryptophan. Each record gives: D gene, J gene, CDR3 length, clone size, V gene, CDR3 protein, CDR3 DNA. A D gene is named only where the DNA matches it firmly. Only part of the rows carry a size: once, few, many, or a class if the clone is expanded.

d_call: TRBD2; j_call: TRBJ2-3; cdr3_length: 16; clone_size: -; v_call: TRBV7-6; cdr3_aa: CASSGLAGAQGDTQYF; cdr3_nt: TGTGCCAGCAGTGGACTAGCGGGGGCCCAAGGGGATACGCAGTATTTT
d_call: -; j_call: TRBJ2-7; cdr3_length: 17; clone_size: -; v_call: TRBV4-2; cdr3_aa: CASSQGDYGTASYEQYF; cdr3_nt: TGTGCCAGCAGCCAAGGGGATTACGGGACGGCCTCCTACGAGCAGTACTTC
d_call: TRBD2; j_call: TRBJ2-1; cdr3_length: 18; clone_size: -; v_call: TRBV4-3; cdr3_aa: CASSQEGSRGSGRNEQFF; cdr3_nt: TGCGCCAGCAGCCAAGAAGGGTCTCGAGGTAGCGGGAGAAATGAGCAGTTCTTC
d_call: -; j_call: TRBJ1-1; cdr3_length: 11; clone_size: -; v_call: TRBV7-9; cdr3_aa: CASLNRNEAFF; cdr3_nt: TGTGCCAGCCTGAACCGAAATGAAGCTTTCTTT
d_call: -; j_call: TRBJ2-2; cdr3_length: 17; clone_size: -; v_call: TRBV5-6; cdr3_aa: CASSHEGWGTNTGELFF; cdr3_nt: TGTGCCAGCAGCCACGAAGGATGGGGCACGAACACCGGGGAGCTGTTTTTT
d_call: -; j_call: TRBJ1-1; cdr3_length: 11; clone_size: once; v_call: TRBV19; cdr3_aa: CASSIKTEAFF; cdr3_nt: TGTGCCAGTAGTATCAAAACTGAAGCTTTCTTT
d_call: -; j_call: TRBJ2-3; cdr3_length: 14; clone_size: -; v_call: TRBV15; cdr3_aa: CTTRLPGGTDTQYF; cdr3_nt: TGTACCACCAGACTCCCCGGAGGCACAGATACGCAGTATTTT
d_call: TRBD1; j_call: TRBJ2-3; cdr3_length: 17; clone_size: -; v_call: TRBV10-3; cdr3_aa: CAISVGTGKTSTDTQYF; cdr3_nt: TGTGCCATCAGTGTTGGGACAGGGAAAACTAGCACAGATACGCAGTATTTT
d_call: TRBD1; j_call: TRBJ2-7; cdr3_length: 13; clone_size: -; v_call: TRBV19; cdr3_aa: CASRPGQAYEQYF; cdr3_nt: TGTGCCAGTAGGCCGGGACAGGCCTACGAGCAGTACTTC
d_call: -; j_call: TRBJ2-4; cdr3_length: 13; clone_size: -; v_call: TRBV18; cdr3_aa: CASSPPSKNIQYF; cdr3_nt: TGTGCCAGCTCACCACCATCCAAAAACATTCAGTACTTC
d_call: TRBD2; j_call: TRBJ2-1; cdr3_length: 17; clone_size: once; v_call: TRBV7-2; cdr3_aa: CASSPRLGGRGYNEQFF; cdr3_nt: TGTGCCAGCAGCCCCCGGTTGGGCGGGAGGGGGTACAATGAGCAGTTCTTC
d_call: TRBD1; j_call: TRBJ1-6; cdr3_length: 15; clone_size: -; v_call: TRBV7-2; cdr3_aa: CASSSWDRGDSPLHF; cdr3_nt: TGTGCCAGCAGCTCCTGGGACAGGGGTGACTCACCCCTCCACTTT
d_call: -; j_call: TRBJ2-7; cdr3_length: 13; clone_size: -; v_call: TRBV5-1; cdr3_aa: CASSPQGIGEQYF; cdr3_nt: TGCGCCAGCAGCCCCCAGGGGATTGGCGAGCAGTACTTC
d_call: -; j_call: TRBJ1-1; cdr3_length: 13; clone_size: -; v_call: TRBV15; cdr3_aa: CATSREANTEAFF; cdr3_nt: TGTGCCACCAGCAGAGAGGCGAACACTGAAGCTTTCTTT
d_call: TRBD2; j_call: TRBJ2-7; cdr3_length: 15; clone_size: -; v_call: TRBV12-5; cdr3_aa: CASGLVLGRAYEQYF; cdr3_nt: TGTGCTAGTGGTTTGGTACTCGGGAGGGCCTACGAGCAGTACTTC
d_call: -; j_call: TRBJ2-1; cdr3_length: 13; clone_size: once; v_call: TRBV7-9; cdr3_aa: CASSLKLWDEQFF; cdr3_nt: TGTGCCAGCAGCTTAAAATTGTGGGATGAGCAGTTCTTC
d_call: -; j_call: TRBJ2-6; cdr3_length: 14; clone_size: -; v_call: TRBV28; cdr3_aa: CASSSYGGANVLTF; cdr3_nt: TGTGCCAGCAGTTCTTACGGTGGGGCCAACGTCCTGACTTTC
d_call: TRBD2; j_call: TRBJ2-3; cdr3_length: 15; clone_size: -; v_call: TRBV9; cdr3_aa: CASSVGTSSADTQYF; cdr3_nt: TGTGCCAGCAGCGTAGGGACTAGCAGCGCAGATACGCAGTATTTT
d_call: -; j_call: TRBJ2-5; cdr3_length: 13; clone_size: once; v_call: TRBV7-2; cdr3_aa: CASSSLWRETQYF; cdr3_nt: TGTGCCAGCAGCTCTCTTTGGAGAGAGACCCAGTACTTC
d_call: -; j_call: TRBJ2-7; cdr3_length: 15; clone_size: -; v_call: TRBV11-3; cdr3_aa: CASSLAPGPPYEQYF; cdr3_nt: TGTGCCAGCAGCTTAGCCCCGGGACCGCCCTACGAGCAGTACTTC
d_call: -; j_call: TRBJ2-1; cdr3_length: 14; clone_size: once; v_call: TRBV7-2; cdr3_aa: CASSLVDGYNEQFF; cdr3_nt: TGTGCCAGCAGCTTAGTAGACGGATACAATGAGCAGTTCTTC
d_call: -; j_call: TRBJ1-1; cdr3_length: 15; clone_size: -; v_call: TRBV4-1; cdr3_aa: CASSQTTITPREAFF; cdr3_nt: TGCGCCAGCAGCCAAACAACGATCACACCCAGGGAAGCTTTCTTT
d_call: TRBD1; j_call: TRBJ1-6; cdr3_length: 15; clone_size: -; v_call: TRBV5-6; cdr3_aa: CASSLDRGLNSPLHF; cdr3_nt: TGTGCCAGCAGCTTGGACAGGGGGCTGAATTCACCCCTCCACTTT
d_call: -; j_call: TRBJ1-6; cdr3_length: 15; clone_size: -; v_call: TRBV9; cdr3_aa: CASSVEGAETLPLHF; cdr3_nt: TGTGCCAGCAGCGTAGAAGGGGCAGAAACCCTACCCCTCCACTTT
d_call: -; j_call: TRBJ1-4; cdr3_length: 15; clone_size: once; v_call: TRBV5-4; cdr3_aa: CASSLTQGFNEKLFF; cdr3_nt: TGTGCCAGCAGCTTGACCCAGGGATTTAATGAAAAACTGTTTTTT
d_call: -; j_call: TRBJ1-5; cdr3_length: 15; clone_size: -; v_call: TRBV19; cdr3_aa: CASSTAYKLDQPQHF; cdr3_nt: TGTGCCAGTAGTACCGCATACAAGTTAGATCAGCCCCAGCATTTT
d_call: TRBD2; j_call: TRBJ2-7; cdr3_length: 15; clone_size: -; v_call: TRBV5-6; cdr3_aa: CASSFAGGASYEQYF; cdr3_nt: TGTGCCAGCAGCTTCGCGGGGGGCGCATCCTACGAGCAGTACTTC
d_call: -; j_call: TRBJ2-7; cdr3_length: 15; clone_size: -; v_call: TRBV7-2; cdr3_aa: CASSLSGQSSYEQYF; cdr3_nt: TGTGCCAGCAGCCTCTCTGGACAGAGCTCCTACGAGCAGTACTTC
d_call: -; j_call: TRBJ1-1; cdr3_length: 15; clone_size: -; v_call: TRBV11-2; cdr3_aa: CASSLDGLLHTEAFF; cdr3_nt: TGTGCCAGCAGCTTAGATGGCCTCTTGCACACTGAAGCTTTCTTT
d_call: -; j_call: TRBJ2-7; cdr3_length: 15; clone_size: -; v_call: TRBV5-4; cdr3_aa: CASSSQRGPFYEQYF; cdr3_nt: TGTGCCAGCAGCTCCCAGCGCGGTCCTTTCTACGAGCAGTACTTC
d_call: TRBD1; j_call: TRBJ2-4; cdr3_length: 15; clone_size: -; v_call: TRBV28; cdr3_aa: CASAQGAVAKNIQYF; cdr3_nt: TGTGCCAGCGCGCAGGGGGCAGTAGCCAAAAACATTCAGTACTTC
d_call: -; j_call: TRBJ2-3; cdr3_length: 16; clone_size: -; v_call: TRBV7-9; cdr3_aa: CASSLDTGPGTDTQYF; cdr3_nt: TGTGCCAGCAGCTTAGATACGGGACCGGGCACAGATACGCAGTATTTT
d_call: -; j_call: TRBJ1-5; cdr3_length: 15; clone_size: -; v_call: TRBV7-9; cdr3_aa: CASSSTGPSNQPQHF; cdr3_nt: TGTGCCAGCAGCTCGACAGGTCCTAGCAATCAGCCCCAGCATTTT
d_call: -; j_call: TRBJ2-7; cdr3_length: 14; clone_size: -; v_call: TRBV19; cdr3_aa: CASSISWSSYEQYF; cdr3_nt: TGTGCCAGTAGTATAAGTTGGAGCTCCTACGAGCAGTACTTC
d_call: -; j_call: TRBJ1-1; cdr3_length: 16; clone_size: -; v_call: TRBV5-1; cdr3_aa: CASSPPGGEGGTEAFF; cdr3_nt: TGCGCCAGCAGCCCTCCGGGGGGTGAGGGAGGCACTGAAGCTTTCTTT
d_call: -; j_call: TRBJ2-1; cdr3_length: 16; clone_size: -; v_call: TRBV5-1; cdr3_aa: CASSPSGAGSYNEQFF; cdr3_nt: TGCGCCAGCAGCCCGAGTGGGGCGGGCTCCTACAATGAGCAGTTCTTC
d_call: -; j_call: TRBJ2-7; cdr3_length: 14; clone_size: -; v_call: TRBV5-1; cdr3_aa: CASSLGGRTYEQYF; cdr3_nt: TGCGCCAGCAGCTTGGGTGGGCGGACCTACGAGCAGTACTTC
d_call: -; j_call: TRBJ2-2; cdr3_length: 14; clone_size: -; v_call: TRBV30; cdr3_aa: CAWTTASNTGELFF; cdr3_nt: TGTGCCTGGACTACAGCATCGAACACCGGGGAGCTGTTTTTT
d_call: TRBD1; j_call: TRBJ1-1; cdr3_length: 13; clone_size: few; v_call: TRBV10-2; cdr3_aa: CASRDRGATEAFF; cdr3_nt: TGCGCCAGCAGGGACAGGGGGGCCACTGAAGCTTTCTTT